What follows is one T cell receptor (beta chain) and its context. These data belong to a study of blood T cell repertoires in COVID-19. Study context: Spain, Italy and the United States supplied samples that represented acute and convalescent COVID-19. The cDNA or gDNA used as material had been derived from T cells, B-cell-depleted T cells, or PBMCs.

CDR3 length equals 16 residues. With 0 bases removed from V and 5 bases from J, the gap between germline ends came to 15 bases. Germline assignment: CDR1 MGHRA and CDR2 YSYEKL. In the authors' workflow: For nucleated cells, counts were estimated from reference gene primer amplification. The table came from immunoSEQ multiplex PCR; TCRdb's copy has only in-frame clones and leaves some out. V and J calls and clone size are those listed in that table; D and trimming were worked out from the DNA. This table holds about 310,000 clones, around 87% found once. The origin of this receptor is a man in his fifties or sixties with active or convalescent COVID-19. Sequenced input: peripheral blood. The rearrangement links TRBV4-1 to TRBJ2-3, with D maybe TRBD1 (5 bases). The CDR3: CASSQESGRDGDTQYF. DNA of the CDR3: TGCGCCAGCAGCCAAGAATCCGGCAGGGATGGAGATACGCAGTATTTT.